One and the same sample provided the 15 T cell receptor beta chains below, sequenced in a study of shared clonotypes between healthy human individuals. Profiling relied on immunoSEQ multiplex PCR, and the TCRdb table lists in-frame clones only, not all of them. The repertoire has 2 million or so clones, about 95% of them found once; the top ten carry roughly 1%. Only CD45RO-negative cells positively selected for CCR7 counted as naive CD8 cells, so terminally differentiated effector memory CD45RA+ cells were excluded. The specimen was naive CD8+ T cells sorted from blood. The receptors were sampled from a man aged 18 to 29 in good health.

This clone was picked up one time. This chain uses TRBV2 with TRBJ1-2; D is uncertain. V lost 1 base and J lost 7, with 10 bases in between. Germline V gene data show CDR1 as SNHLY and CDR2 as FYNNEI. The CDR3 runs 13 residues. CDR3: CASSEGGISGYTF. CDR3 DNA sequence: TGTGCCAGCAGTGAAGGGGGTATCTCTGGCTACACCTTC.

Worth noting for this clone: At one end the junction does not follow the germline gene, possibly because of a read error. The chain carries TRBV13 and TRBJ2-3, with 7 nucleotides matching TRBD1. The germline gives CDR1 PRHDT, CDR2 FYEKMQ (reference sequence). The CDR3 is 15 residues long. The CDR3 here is CASSVGGISADTQYF. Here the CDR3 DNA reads TGTGCCAGCAGCGTAGGGGGCATCAGTGCAGATACGCAGTATTTT.

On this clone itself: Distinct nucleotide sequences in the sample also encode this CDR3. Here the CDR3 reads CASSPLAGDNEQFF. Here the CDR3 DNA reads TGCGCCAGCAGTCCACTAGCGGGAGACAATGAGCAGTTCTTC. V gene TRBV5-1 combines with J gene TRBJ2-1, with 11 bases lining up with TRBD2. The CDR3 covers 14 residues. Per germline, CDR1 SGHRS and CDR2 YFSETQ. The junction had 3 bases not matched to a gene; V was cut back by 5 bases and J by 5 bases.

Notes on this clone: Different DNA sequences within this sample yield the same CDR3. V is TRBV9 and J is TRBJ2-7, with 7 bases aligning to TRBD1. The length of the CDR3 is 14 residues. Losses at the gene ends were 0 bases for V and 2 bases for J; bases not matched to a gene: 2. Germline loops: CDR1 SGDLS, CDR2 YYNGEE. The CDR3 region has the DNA TGTGCCAGCAGCGTAGGGGACAGTCCCTACGAGCAGTACTTC. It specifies CASSVGDSPYEQYF.

As DNA, the CDR3 is TGTGCCAGCAGCGCTAGTGGGAGCTCTGGAAACACCATATATTTT. This gives the protein CASSASGSSGNTIYF. This rearrangement joins TRBV9 to TRBJ1-3; no firm D call. This CDR3 is built from 15 residues. Per the germline V gene, CDR1 is SGDLS and CDR2 is YYNGEE. V lost 3 bases, J lost 0 bases, and 10 bases lay in between.

In DNA, the CDR3 is TGTGCCAGCAGCCCCAGGGATATGTACGAGCAGTACTTC. Translating gives CASSPRDMYEQYF. The V gene is TRBV7-9, the J gene TRBJ2-7, with D perhaps matching TRBD1 (5 bases). CDR1 is SEHNR, CDR2 FQNEAQ, per germline (reference sequence). Trimming shortened V by 5 bases and J by 4 bases, and 12 bases separated the two germline ends. CDR3 length: 13 amino acids.

CDR3 sequence: CASSLDRGRYPYEQYF. For the CDR3, the DNA is TGTGCCAGCAGCCTAGACAGGGGGCGATATCCCTACGAGCAGTACTTC. The chain couples TRBV7-9 to TRBJ2-7; 10 nucleotides align to TRBD1. Per germline, CDR1 SEHNR and CDR2 FQNEAQ (reference sequence). The CDR3 consists of 16 residues. J gave up 2 bases and V 5 bases, and 9 bases lay outside the gene matches.

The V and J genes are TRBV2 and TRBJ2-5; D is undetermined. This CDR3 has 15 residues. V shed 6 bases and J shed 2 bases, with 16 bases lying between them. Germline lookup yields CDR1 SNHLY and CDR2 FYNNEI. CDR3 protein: CASSDDKGSQETQYF. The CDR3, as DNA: TGTGCCAGCAGCGACGACAAGGGAAGTCAAGAGACCCAGTACTTC.

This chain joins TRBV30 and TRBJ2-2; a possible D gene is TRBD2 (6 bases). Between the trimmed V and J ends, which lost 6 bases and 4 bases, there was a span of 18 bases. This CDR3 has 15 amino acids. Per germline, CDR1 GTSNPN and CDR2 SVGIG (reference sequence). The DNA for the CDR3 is TGTGCCTGCCCCCTCCCGGGCGGGGTCACCGGGGAGCTGTTTTTT. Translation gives CACPLPGGVTGELFF. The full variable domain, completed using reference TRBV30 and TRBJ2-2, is SQTIHQWPATLVQPVGSPLSLECTVEGTSNPNLYWYRQAAGRGLQLLFYSVGIGQISSEVPQNLSASRPQDRQFILSSKKLLLSDSGFYLCACPLPGGVTGELFFGEGSRLTVL.

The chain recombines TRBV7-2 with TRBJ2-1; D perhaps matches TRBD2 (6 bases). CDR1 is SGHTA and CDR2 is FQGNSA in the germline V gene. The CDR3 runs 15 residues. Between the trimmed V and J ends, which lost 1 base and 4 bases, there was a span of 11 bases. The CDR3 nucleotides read TGTGCCAGCAGCTTAGGGATAGCGGCATACAATGAGCAGTTCTTC. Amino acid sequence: CASSLGIAAYNEQFF. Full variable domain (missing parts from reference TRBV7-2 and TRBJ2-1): GAGVSQSPSNKVTEKGKDVELRCDPISGHTALYWYRQSLGQGLEFLIYFQGNSAPDKSGLPSDRFSAERTGGSVSTLTIQRTQQEDSAVYLCASSLGIAAYNEQFFGPGTRLTVL.

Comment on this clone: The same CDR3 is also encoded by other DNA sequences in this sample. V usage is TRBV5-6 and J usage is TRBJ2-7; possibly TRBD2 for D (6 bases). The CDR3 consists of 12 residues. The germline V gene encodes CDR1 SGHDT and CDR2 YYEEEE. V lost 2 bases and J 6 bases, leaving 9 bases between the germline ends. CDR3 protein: CASSLEGGEQYF. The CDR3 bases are TGTGCCAGCAGCTTAGAGGGAGGCGAGCAGTACTTC. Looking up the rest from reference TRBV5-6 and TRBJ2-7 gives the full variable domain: DAGVTQSPTHLIKTRGQQVTLRCSPKSGHDTVSWYQQALGQGPQFIFQYYEEEERQRGNFPDRFSGHQFPNYSSELNVNALLLGDSALYLCASSLEGGEQYFGPGTRLTVT.

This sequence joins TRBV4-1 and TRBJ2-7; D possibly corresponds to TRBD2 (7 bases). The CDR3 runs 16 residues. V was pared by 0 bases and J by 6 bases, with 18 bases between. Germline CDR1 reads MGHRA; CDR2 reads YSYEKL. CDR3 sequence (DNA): TGCGCCAGCAGCCAAGATATACAGGGAGGGGATCCCGAGCAGTACTTC. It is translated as CASSQDIQGGDPEQYF.

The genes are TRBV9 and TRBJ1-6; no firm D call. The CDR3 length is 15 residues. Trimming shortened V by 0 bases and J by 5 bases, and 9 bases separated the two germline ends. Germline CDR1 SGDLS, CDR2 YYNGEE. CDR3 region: CASSVDAVNNSPLHF. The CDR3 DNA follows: TGTGCCAGCAGCGTAGATGCGGTAAATAATTCACCCCTCCACTTT.

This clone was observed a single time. This CDR3 reads CASSQDTGTRGYEQYF. CDR3 DNA: TGCGCCAGCAGCCAAGATACCGGGACTAGGGGGTACGAGCAGTACTTC. V and J are TRBV4-1 and TRBJ2-7, with 8 bases lining up with TRBD2. The CDR3 length is 16 residues. J was trimmed by 4 bases and V by 0 bases; bases with no gene match: 8. Germline V CDR1 and CDR2: MGHRA, YSYEKL.

The CDR3 reads CASSGGLTYEQYF. CDR3 in DNA: TGTGCCAGCAGCGGGGGACTAACCTACGAGCAGTACTTC. This sequence joins TRBV5-8 and TRBJ2-7; 7 positions agree with TRBD2. The junction had 3 bases not matched to a gene; V was cut back by 4 bases and J by 2 bases. Germline V gives CDR1 SGHTS, CDR2 YDEGEE. This CDR3 is built from 13 residues. Supplemented by reference TRBV5-8 and TRBJ2-7, the full variable domain reads EAGVTQSPTHLIKTRGQQATLRCSPISGHTSVYWYQQALGLGLQFLLWYDEGEERNRGNFPPRFSGRQFPNYSSELNVNALELEDSALYLCASSGGLTYEQYFGPGTRLTVT.